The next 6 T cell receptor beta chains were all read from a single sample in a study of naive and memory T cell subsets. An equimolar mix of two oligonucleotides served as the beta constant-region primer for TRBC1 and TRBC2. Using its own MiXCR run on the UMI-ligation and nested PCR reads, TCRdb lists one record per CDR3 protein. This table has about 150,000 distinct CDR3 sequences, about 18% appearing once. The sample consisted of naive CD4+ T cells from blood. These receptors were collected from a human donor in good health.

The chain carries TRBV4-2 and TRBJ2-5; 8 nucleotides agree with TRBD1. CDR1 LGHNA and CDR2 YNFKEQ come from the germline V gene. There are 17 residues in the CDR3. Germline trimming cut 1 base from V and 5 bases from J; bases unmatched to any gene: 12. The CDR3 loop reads CASSQAALTGGSETQYF. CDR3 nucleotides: TGTGCCAGCAGCCAAGCCGCGTTAACAGGGGGATCGGAGACCCAGTACTTC.

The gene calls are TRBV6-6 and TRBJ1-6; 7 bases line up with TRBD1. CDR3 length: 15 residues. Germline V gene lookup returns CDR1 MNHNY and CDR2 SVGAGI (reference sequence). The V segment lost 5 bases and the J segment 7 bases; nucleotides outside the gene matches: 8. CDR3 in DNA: TGTGCCAGCAGTGCCGGCCAGGGGGAGAATTCACCCCTCCACTTT. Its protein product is CASSAGQGENSPLHF.

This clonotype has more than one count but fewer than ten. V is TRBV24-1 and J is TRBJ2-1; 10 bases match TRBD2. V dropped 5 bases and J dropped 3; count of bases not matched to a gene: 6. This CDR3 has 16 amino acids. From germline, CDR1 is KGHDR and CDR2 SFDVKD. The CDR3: CATSGRWTSGYNEQFF. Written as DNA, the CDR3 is TGTGCCACCAGTGGCCGGTGGACTAGCGGCTACAATGAGCAGTTCTTC.

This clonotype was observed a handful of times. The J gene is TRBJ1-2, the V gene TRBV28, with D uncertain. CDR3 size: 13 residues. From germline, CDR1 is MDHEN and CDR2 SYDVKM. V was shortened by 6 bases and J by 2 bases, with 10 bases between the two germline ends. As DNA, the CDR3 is TGTGCCAGCAGGATCGACGTAAACTATGGCTACACCTTC. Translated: CASRIDVNYGYTF.

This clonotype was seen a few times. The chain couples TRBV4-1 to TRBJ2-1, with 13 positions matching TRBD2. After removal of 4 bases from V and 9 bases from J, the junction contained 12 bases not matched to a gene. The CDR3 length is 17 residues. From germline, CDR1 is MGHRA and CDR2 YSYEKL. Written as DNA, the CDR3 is TGCGCCAGCAGCCTGGGACTAGCGGGACTGCCGCTTGGTGAGCAGTTCTTC. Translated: CASSLGLAGLPLGEQFF.

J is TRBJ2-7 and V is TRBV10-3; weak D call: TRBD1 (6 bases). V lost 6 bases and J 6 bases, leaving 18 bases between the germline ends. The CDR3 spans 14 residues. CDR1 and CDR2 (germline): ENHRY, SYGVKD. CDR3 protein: CAIRGSLQGTEQYF. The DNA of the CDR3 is TGTGCCATCAGGGGTTCACTGCAGGGGACCGAGCAGTACTTC.